This T cell receptor beta chain derives from a study of control samples from healthy donors and cancer patients. Note on this clone: Other DNA sequences in the sample encode the same CDR3.

V lost 0 bases to trimming and J lost 3 bases; unmatched junction nucleotides: 11. CDR3 length: 17 residues. The germline gives CDR1 LNHDA, CDR2 SQIVND (reference sequence). This table comes from immunoSEQ multiplex PCR, and its TCRdb copy is limited to in-frame clones, with some not included. The data contain about 270,000 clones, more than 65% of them singletons. This sequence was found in a woman aged 55-70 years with lung cancer. This rearrangement joins TRBV19 to TRBJ2-7; 7 nucleotides match TRBD1. The sequenced sample consisted of PBMCs. CDR3 sequence reads: CASSIDQGDRSYYEQYF. The CDR3 nucleotides read TGTGCCAGTAGTATAGATCAAGGGGACAGAAGCTACTACGAGCAGTACTTC.